These 6 T cell receptor beta chains came from one sample sequenced in a study of a mutant IDH1 vaccine in newly diagnosed glioma. The protocol was immunoSEQ multiplex PCR, while the TCRdb copy is restricted to in-frame clones and leaves out a portion. The sample holds under 70,000 clones; approximately 82% are singletons and the top ten take around 3.4%. Specified time point: week 5, during vaccination. Doses comprised 300 ug of mutant IDH1 20-mer peptide each, plus topical imiquimod. The antigens of these receptors remain unknown. Sequenced material: PBMCs, taken from a glioma patient whose treatment included an IDH1 peptide vaccine. These receptors came from a man aged 25 to 45 with glioma.

The chain combines TRBV5-1 with TRBJ2-1; D possibly corresponds to TRBD1 (6 bases). Trimming pared 6 bases from V and 5 bases from J, leaving 21 bases between. The CDR3 runs to 16 residues. Germline values: CDR1 SGHRS, CDR2 YFSETQ. The CDR3: CASTKQSSTGHNEQFF. CDR3 nucleotides: TGCGCCAGCACCAAACAAAGCTCTACAGGGCACAATGAGCAGTTCTTC. Using reference TRBV5-1 and TRBJ2-1 for the parts outside the CDR3, the full variable domain is KAGVTQTPRYLIKTRGQQVTLSCSPISGHRSVSWYQQTPGQGLQFLFEYFSETQRNKGNFPGRFSGRQFSNSRSEMNVSTLELGDSALYLCASTKQSSTGHNEQFFGPGTRLTVL.

The chain joins TRBV5-1 to TRBJ2-2; 10 bases line up with TRBD1. This CDR3 has 14 residues. The ends lost 4 bases at V and 7 bases at J; junction bases unmatched: 4. The germline V gene encodes CDR1 SGHRS and CDR2 YFSETQ. The CDR3, as DNA: TGCGCCAGCAGCGAGGGACAGGGGATCGGGGAGCTGTTTTTT. It specifies CASSEGQGIGELFF.

This clone occurred a few times. The V and J genes are TRBV2 and TRBJ2-7; the D is unclear. The CDR3 has 14 amino acids. Between the trimmed V and J ends, which lost 5 bases and 7 bases, there was a span of 18 bases. Germline V gene data show CDR1 as SNHLY and CDR2 as FYNNEI. The CDR3 DNA follows: TGTGCCAGCAGTCGTATAGATGAGAAAGAGGAGCAGTACTTC. Translating gives CASSRIDEKEEQYF.

The gene calls are TRBV5-8 and TRBJ2-1; possible D gene TRBD1, 5 bases. The CDR3 consists of 13 residues. Germline assignment: CDR1 SGHTS and CDR2 YDEGEE. CDR3 bases: TGTGGCTGCCCCCAGGGCTCCTACAATGAGCAGTTCTTC. Protein: CGCPQGSYNEQFF.

The chain recombines TRBV29-1 with TRBJ2-7, with D possibly being TRBD1 (6 bases). The CDR3 is 12 residues long. Trimming pared 5 bases from V and 2 bases from J, leaving 10 bases between. Germline CDR1 and CDR2: SQVTM and ANQGSEA. The CDR3 nucleotides are TGCAGCGTTCGGACAGACGCCTACGAGCAGTACTTC. Protein sequence: CSVRTDAYEQYF.

The chain couples TRBV6-5 to TRBJ1-2, with 8 bases aligning to TRBD1. The CDR3 contains 14 residues. V dropped 6 bases and J dropped 9; count of bases not matched to a gene: 12. Germline V gene lookup returns CDR1 MNHEY and CDR2 SVGAGI. This chain's CDR3 is CASRGTGLTMRYTF. Here the CDR3 DNA reads TGTGCCAGCAGGGGGACAGGACTAACTATGCGCTACACCTTC.